This TCR beta chain was identified during a study of blood T cell repertoires in COVID-19. On the study more broadly: Acute and convalescent COVID-19 samples came from the United States, Italy and Spain. Nucleic acid was either cDNA or gDNA, and it came from T cells, B-cell-depleted T cells, or PBMCs.

Germline loops: CDR1 MNHEY, CDR2 SVGEGT. V shed 4 bases and J 5 bases; nucleotides not matched to a gene: 4. This CDR3 is 14 amino acids long. As originally analysed: Using reference gene primer amplification, nucleated cell counts were estimated. Produced via immunoSEQ multiplex PCR; TCRdb's table is partial and in-frame only. V and J calls plus clone size are reproduced from that table; the DNA served to infer D and trimming. The sample has about 41,000 clones, more than 70% seen once. The sample holds one count of this clone. This receptor was taken from a woman of 80 years or more with active or convalescent COVID-19. This chain links TRBV6-2 or TRBV6-3 with TRBJ1-4; 7 bases line up with TRBD1. Sequenced material: peripheral blood. The CDR3: CASSSGQANEKLFF. The CDR3 region has the DNA TGTGCCAGCAGTTCCGGACAGGCGAATGAAAAACTGTTTTTT.